This TCR beta chain was sequenced for a study of blood T cell repertoires in COVID-19. Study background: Spain, Italy and the United States supplied samples that represented acute and convalescent COVID-19. In each case, the material was cDNA or gDNA derived from T cells, B-cell-depleted T cells, or PBMCs.

The CDR3 covers 14 residues. V lost 3 bases, J lost 8 bases, and 6 bases stayed unmatched. Germline V gene sequence: CDR1 SGHRS, CDR2 YFSETQ. TCRdb's table, derived via immunoSEQ multiplex PCR, lists solely in-frame clones and lacks some. The sample carries 120,000 to 150,000 clones, 85% recorded once. The sample consisted of peripheral blood. This chain joins TRBV5-1 and TRBJ1-4; TRBD1 aligns across 8 bases. This receptor was identified in a woman in her 40s with active or convalescent COVID-19. CDR3 loop: CASSSDREGEKLFF. The CDR3 DNA follows: TGCGCCAGCAGCTCGGACAGGGAGGGGGAAAAACTGTTTTTT.